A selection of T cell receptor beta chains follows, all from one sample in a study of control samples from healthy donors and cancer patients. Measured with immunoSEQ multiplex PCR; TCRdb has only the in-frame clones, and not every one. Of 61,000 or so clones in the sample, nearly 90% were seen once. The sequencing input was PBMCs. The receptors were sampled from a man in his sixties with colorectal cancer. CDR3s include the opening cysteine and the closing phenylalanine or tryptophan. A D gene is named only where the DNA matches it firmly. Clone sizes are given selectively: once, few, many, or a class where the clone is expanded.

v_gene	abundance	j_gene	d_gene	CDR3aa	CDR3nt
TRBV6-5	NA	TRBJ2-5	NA	CASSYSRETQYF	TGTGCCAGCAGTTACTCGAGAGAGACCCAGTACTTC
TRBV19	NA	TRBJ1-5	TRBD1	CASSIAGGSNQPQHF	TGTGCCAGTAGTATAGCAGGGGGTAGCAATCAGCCCCAGCATTTT
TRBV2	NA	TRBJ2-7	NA	CASSLTGGEDEQYF	TGTGCCAGCAGTTTAACAGGGGGGGAAGACGAGCAGTACTTC
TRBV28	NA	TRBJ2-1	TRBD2	CASTLAGGNEQFF	TGTGCCAGCACCCTAGCGGGGGGTAATGAGCAGTTCTTC
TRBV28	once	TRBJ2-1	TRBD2	CASSPLQLAGLKNEQFF	TGTGCCAGCAGTCCCCTCCAACTAGCGGGGTTGAAGAATGAGCAGTTCTTC
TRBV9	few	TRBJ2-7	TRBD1	CASSSSGGTGFVEQYF	TGTGCCAGCAGCTCAAGTGGGGGGACAGGGTTTGTGGAGCAGTACTTC
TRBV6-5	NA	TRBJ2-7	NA	CASSYSKITYEQYF	TGTGCCAGCAGTTACAGCAAAATCACCTACGAGCAGTACTTC
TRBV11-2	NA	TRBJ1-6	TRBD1	CASSKGQTSPLHF	TGTGCCAGCAGCAAGGGACAGACTTCACCCCTCCACTTT
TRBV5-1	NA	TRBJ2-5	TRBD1	CASSDRTGAGLTQYF	TGCGCCAGCAGCGATCGGACAGGGGCCGGGTTGACCCAGTACTTC
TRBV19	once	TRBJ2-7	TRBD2	CASSPPGLHEQYF	TGTGCCAGTAGTCCCCCGGGACTACACGAGCAGTACTTC
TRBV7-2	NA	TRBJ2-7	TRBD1	CASSLGTGSILSSYEQYF	TGTGCCAGCAGCTTAGGGACAGGGTCTATACTTAGCTCCTACGAGCAGTACTTC
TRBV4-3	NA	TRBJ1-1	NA	CASSQDRFVGGTEAFF	TGCGCCAGCAGCCAAGATCGATTCGTTGGCGGCACTGAAGCTTTCTTT
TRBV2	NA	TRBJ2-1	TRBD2	CASSEASGRGSSYNEQFF	TGTGCCAGCAGTGAAGCCTCCGGGCGGGGGAGCTCCTACAATGAGCAGTTCTTC
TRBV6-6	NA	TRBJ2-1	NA	CATERSGEQFF	TGTGCCACGGAGCGGTCGGGTGAGCAGTTCTTC
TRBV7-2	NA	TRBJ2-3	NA	CASSLGGATDTQYF	TGTGCCAGCAGCTTAGGAGGGGCCACAGATACGCAGTATTTT
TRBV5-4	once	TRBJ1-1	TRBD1	CASSLGRGRLDTEAFF	TGTGCCAGCAGCTTGGGCAGGGGGCGGTTGGACACTGAAGCTTTCTTT
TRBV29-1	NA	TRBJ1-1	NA	CSVELTGNTEAFF	TGCAGCGTTGAGCTAACAGGGAACACTGAAGCTTTCTTT
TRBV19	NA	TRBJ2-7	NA	CASSTRHSYEQYF	TGTGCCAGTAGTACCCGACACAGCTACGAGCAGTACTTC
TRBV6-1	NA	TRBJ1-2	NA	CASSAAAYGYTF	TGTGCCAGCAGTGCAGCAGCCTATGGCTACACCTTC
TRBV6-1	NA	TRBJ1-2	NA	CASSEVPRTVSYGYTF	TGTGCCAGCAGTGAGGTCCCCCGGACAGTCTCCTATGGCTACACCTTC
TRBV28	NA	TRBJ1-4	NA	CASRQGNNEKLFF	TGTGCCAGCAGGCAGGGTAATAATGAAAAACTGTTTTTT
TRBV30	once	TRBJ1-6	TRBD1	CACPGGTGRIAYNSPLHF	TGTGCCTGCCCCGGCGGGACAGGGAGGATCGCCTATAATTCACCCCTCCACTTT
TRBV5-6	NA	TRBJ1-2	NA	CASSLYRGGAYGYTF	TGTGCCAGCAGCTTGTATCGTGGGGGCGCCTATGGCTACACCTTC
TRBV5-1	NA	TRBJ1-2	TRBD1	CASSLDRVVYGYTF	TGCGCCAGCAGCCTGGACAGGGTGGTCTATGGCTACACCTTC
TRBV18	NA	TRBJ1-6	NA	CASSPQDPGVGSPLHF	TGTGCCAGCTCACCACAAGACCCAGGGGTTGGTTCACCCCTCCACTTT
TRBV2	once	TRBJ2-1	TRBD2	CASSRLARDNEQFF	TGTGCCAGCAGTAGACTAGCGAGAGACAATGAGCAGTTCTTC
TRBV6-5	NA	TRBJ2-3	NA	CASRLQGSTDTQYF	TGTGCCTCCCGCCTACAGGGATCCACAGATACGCAGTATTTT
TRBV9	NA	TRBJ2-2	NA	CASSVSGRRGTGELFF	TGTGCCAGCAGCGTCTCGGGGAGGAGGGGGACCGGGGAGCTGTTTTTT
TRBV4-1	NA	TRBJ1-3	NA	CASSPAPRNTIYF	TGCGCCAGCAGCCCAGCCCCAAGGAACACCATATATTTT
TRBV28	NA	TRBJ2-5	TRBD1	CASSLPGTGIRETQYF	TGTGCCAGCAGTTTGCCCGGGACAGGGATTAGGGAGACCCAGTACTTC
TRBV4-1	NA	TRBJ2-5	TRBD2	CASSQDLAGGPFRIETQYF	TGCGCCAGCAGCCAAGATCTAGCGGGGGGACCATTCCGCATCGAGACCCAGTACTTC
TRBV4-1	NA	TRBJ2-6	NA	CASSQDRGRGGSGANVLTF	TGCGCCAGCAGCCAAGATCGGGGCAGGGGAGGATCTGGGGCCAACGTCCTGACTTTC
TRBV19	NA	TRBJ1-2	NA	CASSIAGRGSHGYTF	TGTGCCAGTAGTATAGCAGGCAGGGGTTCCCATGGCTACACCTTC
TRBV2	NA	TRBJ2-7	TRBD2	CASRLAGGTYEQYF	TGTGCCAGCAGGCTAGCGGGGGGGACCTACGAGCAGTACTTC
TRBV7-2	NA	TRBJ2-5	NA	CASSLVGVVPETQYF	TGTGCCAGCAGCTTAGTAGGGGTGGTGCCCGAGACCCAGTACTTC
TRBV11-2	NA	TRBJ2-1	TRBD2	CASRPRGGSREFF	TGTGCCAGCAGGCCTAGGGGAGGGTCTAGAGAGTTCTTC
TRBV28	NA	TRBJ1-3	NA	CASSIDPSRGNTIYF	TGTGCCAGCAGCATTGACCCCTCTAGGGGAAACACCATATATTTT
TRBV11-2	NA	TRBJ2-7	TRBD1	CASSRTWDSEAVSYEQYF	TGTGCCAGCAGCCGAACCTGGGACAGTGAAGCCGTTTCCTACGAGCAGTACTTC
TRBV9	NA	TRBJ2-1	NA	CASSDGPTWDNEQFF	TGTGCCAGCAGCGATGGACCCACCTGGGACAATGAGCAGTTCTTC
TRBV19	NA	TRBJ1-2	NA	CASSIRANYGYTF	TGTGCCAGTAGTATTCGGGCTAACTATGGCTACACCTTC
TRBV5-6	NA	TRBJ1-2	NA	CASSLDLGTSNYGYTF	TGTGCCAGCAGCTTGGATTTGGGGACGTCAAACTATGGCTACACCTTC
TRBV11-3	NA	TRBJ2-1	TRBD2	CASSPGLGAPSGGARNEQFF	TGTGCCAGCAGCCCAGGTCTAGGGGCCCCTAGCGGGGGGGCCCGGAATGAGCAGTTCTTC
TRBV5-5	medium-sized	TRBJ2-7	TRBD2	CASSMLLAGASYEQYF	TGTGCCAGCAGCATGCTACTAGCGGGGGCCTCTTACGAGCAGTACTTC
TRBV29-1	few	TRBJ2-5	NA	CSVQPREETQYF	TGCAGCGTTCAGCCCAGAGAGGAGACCCAGTACTTC
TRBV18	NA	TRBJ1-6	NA	CASSPDAGLNNSPLHF	TGTGCCAGCTCACCTGACGCAGGGTTGAATAATTCACCCCTCCACTTT